This entry lists 15 T cell receptor beta chains sequenced from one sample in a study of blood T cell repertoires in COVID-19. The table came from immunoSEQ multiplex PCR; TCRdb's copy has only in-frame clones and leaves some out. The sample has hundreds of thousands of clones, around 81% seen once. Sequencing used PBMCs or T cells enriched from blood (not recorded which). These receptors were obtained from a woman aged 40 to 55 with acute COVID-19.

J is TRBJ2-1 and V is TRBV6-5, with 14 positions matching TRBD2. V was pared by 6 bases and J by 7 bases, with 5 bases of the junction left unmatched. CDR3 length: 15 residues. The germline V gene encodes CDR1 MNHEY and CDR2 SVGAGI. The CDR3 coding sequence is TGTGCCAGCAGCCGACTAGCGGGAGGGCCGAATGAGCAGTTCTTC. This gives the protein CASSRLAGGPNEQFF.

The chain is built from TRBV10-3 and TRBJ1-1; maybe TRBD1 (6 bases). Germline V lookup: CDR1 ENHRY, CDR2 SYGVKD. V lost 7 bases and J 4 bases, leaving 16 bases between the germline ends. The CDR3 runs 14 residues. As DNA, the CDR3 is TGTGCCATCACCCGGGACACGGGAGGCACTGAAGCTTTCTTT. Translating it yields CAITRDTGGTEAFF.

This clone was detected once. The rearrangement links TRBV7-6 to TRBJ1-1; possible D gene TRBD1, 5 bases. The germline CDR1 and CDR2 sequences are SGHVS and FNYEAQ. The CDR3 runs 14 residues. V was cut by 3 bases and J by 5 bases, with 13 bases left in between. The CDR3 sequence: CASSFRPGATEAFF. CDR3 DNA sequence: TGTGCCAGCAGCTTTCGGCCTGGGGCGACTGAAGCTTTCTTT. Full variable domain (remainder filled in from reference TRBV7-6 and TRBJ1-1): GAGVSQSPRYKVTKRGQDVALRCDPISGHVSLYWYRQALGQGPEFLTYFNYEAQQDKSGLPNDRFSAERPEGSISTLTIQRTEQRDSAMYRCASSFRPGATEAFFGQGTRLTVV.

This clone was seen a few times. The chain links TRBV2 to TRBJ2-7; TRBD1 might be the D (5 bases). V shed 5 bases and J shed 2 bases, with 10 bases lying between them. CDR1 is SNHLY, CDR2 FYNNEI, per germline. The CDR3 contains 13 residues. The CDR3 reads CASSYRSTYEQYF. CDR3 DNA: TGTGCCAGCAGTTACAGGAGTACCTACGAGCAGTACTTC. The variable domain in full, completed from reference TRBV2 and TRBJ2-7, reads EPEVTQTPSHQVTQMGQEVILRCVPISNHLYFYWYRQILGQKVEFLVSFYNNEISEKSEIFDDQFSVERPDGSNFTLKIRSTKLEDSAMYFCASSYRSTYEQYFGPGTRLTVT.

The chain recombines TRBV4-3 with TRBJ1-4; 9 bases align to TRBD1. Germline CDR1 LGHNA, CDR2 YSLEER. This CDR3 contains 16 residues. The ends lost 0 bases at V and 8 bases at J; junction bases unmatched: 7. CDR3 sequence reads: CASSQDLGQGREKLFF. In DNA, the CDR3 is TGCGCCAGCAGCCAAGATTTAGGACAGGGGAGGGAAAAACTGTTTTTT.

The chain is built from TRBV10-3 and TRBJ2-2; TRBD1 agrees at 7 bases. Per the germline V gene, CDR1 is ENHRY and CDR2 is SYGVKD. The CDR3 totals 15 residues. Losses at the gene ends were 6 bases for V and 0 bases for J; bases not matched to a gene: 4. The CDR3 DNA reads TGTGCCATCAGGGCGACAGGGTCGAACACCGGGGAGCTGTTTTTT. Its translation is CAIRATGSNTGELFF.

A word on this clone: At one end the junction does not follow the germline gene, possibly because of a read error. The chain couples TRBV7-2 to TRBJ2-7; the match to TRBD2 covers 7 bases. CDR1 SGHTA and CDR2 FQGNSA come from the germline V gene. This CDR3 is 14 amino acids long. The CDR3 is CASSLGAGNYEQYF. CDR3 bases: TGTGCCAGCAGTTTAGGAGCGGGGAACTACGAGCAGTACTTC.

This clone has just one count. This sample also contains other DNA sequences that code for the same CDR3. This rearrangement joins TRBV3-1 (or the pseudogene TRBV3-2) to TRBJ2-5; 7 positions match TRBD2. Unmatched junction bases numbered 3, after V lost 0 bases and J lost 2 bases. The germline gives CDR1 LGHDT, CDR2 YNNKEL (reference sequence). The CDR3 covers 15 residues. This chain's CDR3 is CASSQDLAVQETQYF. The CDR3 nucleotides are TGTGCCAGCAGCCAAGACCTAGCGGTACAAGAGACCCAGTACTTC.

The CDR3 DNA reads TGTGCCAGCGGACAGGGGAGAGGTGAAGCTTTCTTT. This translates into CASGQGRGEAFF. The gene calls are TRBV2 and TRBJ1-1; 9 bases map to TRBD1. The CDR3 has 12 residues. V shed 8 bases, J shed 7 bases, and the junction held 5 bases outside the gene matches. Germline V gene sequence: CDR1 SNHLY, CDR2 FYNNEI. Variable domain in full (rest from reference TRBV2 and TRBJ1-1): EPEVTQTPSHQVTQMGQEVILRCVPISNHLYFYWYRQILGQKVEFLVSFYNNEISEKSEIFDDQFSVERPDGSNFTLKIRSTKLEDSAMYFCASGQGRGEAFFGQGTRLTVV.

This clone was recorded once. The rearrangement joins TRBV30 to TRBJ1-2; weak D call: TRBD1 (5 bases). Germline values: CDR1 GTSNPN, CDR2 SVGIG (reference sequence). CDR3 length: 14 amino acids. V was cut by 3 bases and J by 4 bases, with 15 bases left in between. CDR3 in amino acids: CAWSPQGGAYGYTF. For the CDR3, the DNA is TGTGCCTGGAGCCCGCAGGGAGGGGCCTATGGCTACACCTTC.

The chain has TRBV7-8 and TRBJ1-1; weak D call: TRBD1 (6 bases). Germline-derived CDR1 and CDR2 are SGHVS and FQNEAQ. Trimming shortened V by 5 bases and J by 11 bases, and 18 bases separated the two germline ends. The CDR3 is 13 residues long. CDR3 amino acids: CASSVGQSRLAFF. DNA of the CDR3: TGTGCCAGCAGCGTAGGACAGAGTCGATTGGCTTTCTTT.

This sequence joins TRBV9 and TRBJ2-1; 8 nucleotides agree with TRBD2. CDR1 SGDLS and CDR2 YYNGEE come from the germline V gene. The CDR3 runs 14 residues. V shed 7 bases, J shed 5 bases, and the junction held 8 bases outside the gene matches. The CDR3 loop reads CASQDSGTNNEQFF. CDR3 bases: TGTGCCAGCCAGGATAGCGGGACGAACAATGAGCAGTTCTTC.

The rearrangement uses TRBV28 and TRBJ1-3; no clear D gene. The CDR3 is made up of 16 amino acids. Germline CDR1 reads MDHEN; CDR2 reads SYDVKM. Between the trimmed V and J ends, which lost 3 bases and 0 bases, there was a span of 12 bases. The CDR3, as DNA: TGTGCCAGCAGTTTGGCAGGATCTCACTCTGGAAACACCATATATTTT. Translation: CASSLAGSHSGNTIYF.

This clone was found a few times. This chain uses TRBV2 with TRBJ1-2, with 9 bases matching TRBD1. The germline V gene has CDR1 SNHLY and CDR2 FYNNEI. After removal of 6 bases from V and 7 bases from J, the junction contained 15 bases not matched to a gene. This CDR3 contains 16 residues. CDR3 protein: CASSALQGARSSGYTF. CDR3 bases: TGTGCCAGCAGCGCCTTACAGGGGGCGAGGTCTAGTGGCTACACCTTC.

This clone was counted once. The junction differs from germline at one of its ends, possibly a read error. The V gene is TRBV28, the J gene TRBJ1-2; TRBD1 matches 10 bases. The CDR3 length is 14 residues. CDR1 MDHEN and CDR2 SYDVKM come from the germline V gene. The CDR3, as DNA: TGTGCCAGCAGGTTATCAGGGACAGGGGACGGCTACACCTTC. This sequence encodes CASRLSGTGDGYTF.